The 2 T cell receptor beta chains reported below all come from one sample, sequenced in a study of blood T cell repertoires in COVID-19. Sequencing used immunoSEQ multiplex PCR; TCRdb keeps in-frame clones, though not all of them. The repertoire has around 90,000 clones, approximately 86% of them found once; the top ten carry roughly 2%. Material: peripheral blood. The source is a man in his fifties or sixties with COVID-19, enrolled during active disease.

This clone was seen a few times. The J gene is TRBJ1-2, the V gene TRBV2, with D possibly TRBD1 on 5 matching bases. V lost 5 bases to trimming and J lost 8 bases, with 12 bases between them. Germline V gives CDR1 SNHLY, CDR2 FYNNEI. The CDR3 is 12 amino acids. The CDR3 region has the DNA TGTGCCAGCAGTCAAGGGACTTGGGGCTACACCTTC. As protein: CASSQGTWGYTF.

V gene TRBV28 combines with J gene TRBJ1-2; D may be TRBD1 (6 bases). Per germline, CDR1 MDHEN and CDR2 SYDVKM. V lost 2 bases, J lost 2 bases, and 15 bases lay in between. The CDR3 loop spans 16 amino acids. CDR3 DNA sequence: TGTGCCAGCAGTTTAATTATCCCGACAGGAAACTATGGCTACACCTTC. Its translation is CASSLIIPTGNYGYTF.